The 14 T cell receptor beta chains below were found in one sample sequenced in a study of blood T cell repertoires in COVID-19. TCRdb's table, derived via immunoSEQ multiplex PCR, lists solely in-frame clones and lacks some. The sample has roughly 410,000 clones; 89% are singletons. Sequenced material: peripheral blood. Receptors were obtained from a woman in her thirties or forties with COVID-19, enrolled during active disease.

This clone was counted a single time. This rearrangement joins TRBV9 to TRBJ2-7; 11 bases fit TRBD2. The germline V gene encodes CDR1 SGDLS and CDR2 YYNGEE. Unmatched junction bases numbered 15, after V lost 8 bases and J lost 5 bases. The length of the CDR3 is 16 residues. The CDR3 spells CASSSATSGREDEQYF. For the CDR3, the DNA is TGTGCCAGTTCCTCGGCAACTAGCGGGAGAGAGGACGAGCAGTACTTC. Looking up the rest from reference TRBV9 and TRBJ2-7 gives the full variable domain: DSGVTQTPKHLITATGQRVTLRCSPRSGDLSVYWYQQSLDQGLQFLIQYYNGEERAKGNILERFSAQQFPDLHSELNLSSLELGDSALYFCASSSATSGREDEQYFGPGTRLTVT.

This clone is a singleton in its sample. V gene TRBV19 combines with J gene TRBJ1-1; TRBD1 might be the D (5 bases). CDR1 is LNHDA, CDR2 SQIVND, per germline (reference sequence). The CDR3 sequence is 13 residues long. Between the trimmed V and J ends, which lost 9 bases and 1 base, there was a span of 12 bases. In DNA form, the CDR3 reads TGTGCCAGCCAATTACAGGCGAACACTGAAGCTTTCTTT. It yields the protein CASQLQANTEAFF.

About this clone: This clone may be a read error of a much larger clone one base away. Other nucleotide sequences in the sample specify the same CDR3. The J gene is TRBJ1-6, the V gene TRBV4-2, with TRBD1 as a possible D gene (6 bases). CDR3 length: 15 amino acids. Germline V gene sequence: CDR1 LGHNA, CDR2 YNFKEQ. The CDR3 loop is CASSQGQGWNSPLHF. The CDR3 DNA sequence: TGTGCCAGCAGTCAAGGGCAGGGGTGGAATTCACCCCTCCACTTT.

With respect to this clone: One end of the junction is discordant with germline, which a read error may explain. The J gene is TRBJ1-4, the V gene TRBV7-7, with TRBD1 matching over 8 bases. Germline lookup yields CDR1 SSHAT and CDR2 FNYEAQ (reference sequence). The CDR3 is made up of 15 amino acids. The chain's CDR3 is CASSSNRGTNEKLFF. CDR3 DNA sequence: TGTGCTAGCAGCTCCAACAGGGGGACTAATGAAAAACTGTTTTTT.

This clone was observed once. The chain uses TRBV7-2 and TRBJ2-1; 10 positions agree with TRBD2. CDR3 size: 16 residues. Trimming removed 6 bases from V and 5 bases from J; junction bases left unmatched: 10. Germline CDR1 is SGHTA and CDR2 is FQGNSA. This CDR3 reads CASSPTLAGGNNEQFF. The CDR3 nucleotides read TGTGCCAGCAGTCCAACCTTAGCGGGGGGCAACAATGAGCAGTTCTTC.

This CDR3 reads CSVTGGSSYEQYF. CDR3 DNA: TGCAGCGTGACAGGAGGAAGCTCCTACGAGCAGTACTTC. This chain links TRBV29-1 with TRBJ2-7; D might be TRBD1 (6 bases). Trimming removed 6 bases at V and 0 bases at J, with 12 bases between. The CDR3 runs 13 residues. Germline-derived CDR1 and CDR2 are SQVTM and ANQGSEA.

The chain joins TRBV27 to TRBJ1-5; perhaps TRBD1 as D (5 bases). The V end lost 2 bases, the J end lost 7 bases, and 15 bases lay between the germline ends. This CDR3 has 15 residues. Germline V gene data show CDR1 as MNHEY and CDR2 as SMNVEV (reference sequence). The CDR3 loop reads CASSLGGAGRQPQHF. The CDR3 coding sequence is TGTGCCAGCAGTTTAGGAGGGGCAGGGCGGCAGCCCCAGCATTTT.

A few counts support this clone. The V gene is TRBV4-3, the J gene TRBJ1-3; 9 nucleotides line up with TRBD1. The CDR3 totals 15 residues. J gave up 2 bases and V 3 bases, and 2 bases lay outside the gene matches. Germline V gives CDR1 LGHNA, CDR2 YSLEER. The CDR3 DNA reads as TGCGCCAGCAGCCAGGACAGGGGCCCTGGAAACACCATATATTTT. Translation: CASSQDRGPGNTIYF.

This clone was counted a few times. This CDR3 reads CASSFGPNPGRLVGQSNTEAFF. Here the CDR3 DNA reads TGTGCCAGCAGTTTTGGTCCTAACCCAGGTAGGTTAGTCGGACAAAGTAACACTGAAGCTTTCTTT. The chain uses TRBV27 and TRBJ1-1, with D possibly being TRBD1 (5 bases). V lost 3 bases to trimming and J lost 2 bases, with 34 bases between them. This CDR3 is 22 amino acids long. CDR1 and CDR2 from the germline V gene are MNHEY and SMNVEV (reference sequence).

V is TRBV7-2 and J is TRBJ2-7, with a tentative D call TRBD1 (6 bases). The CDR3 covers 17 residues. Trimming removed 5 bases from V and 2 bases from J, with 22 bases in between. Per the germline V gene, CDR1 is SGHTA and CDR2 is FQGNSA. The CDR3 coding sequence is TGTGCCAGCAGCCTGGTTATCGGGACAAGAGTACCCTACGAGCAGTACTTC. It codes for CASSLVIGTRVPYEQYF.

The rearrangement joins TRBV7-8 to TRBJ2-3, with TRBD1 identical over 9 bases. Germline CDR1 and CDR2: SGHVS and FQNEAQ. The CDR3 covers 15 residues. The V segment lost 0 bases and the J segment 8 bases; nucleotides outside the gene matches: 6. The CDR3 reads CASSLAQGQGITQYF. The CDR3 DNA follows: TGTGCCAGCAGCTTAGCGCAAGGACAGGGGATTACGCAGTATTTT.

The chain joins TRBV5-1 to TRBJ1-1; 9 bases are shared with TRBD1. V lost 0 bases, J lost 2 bases, and 5 bases stayed unmatched. Germline V gene lookup returns CDR1 SGHRS and CDR2 YFSETQ. The CDR3 runs 16 residues. The CDR3 DNA reads TGCGCCAGCAGCTTGGTTTTACAGGGGGCAAACACTGAAGCTTTCTTT. As protein: CASSLVLQGANTEAFF.

The J gene is TRBJ1-5, the V gene TRBV10-3, with a weak D call TRBD1 (5 bases). Between the trimmed V and J ends, which lost 4 bases and 5 bases, there was a span of 15 bases. CDR3 length: 15 amino acids. Germline lookup yields CDR1 ENHRY and CDR2 SYGVKD. The DNA of the CDR3 is TGTGCCATCAGTGCATCGGCAGGGATTCATCAGCCCCAGCATTTT. Its translation: CAISASAGIHQPQHF.

This clone has just one count. V usage is TRBV6-2 or TRBV6-3 and J usage is TRBJ1-1, with D maybe TRBD1 (6 bases). Per germline, CDR1 MNHEY and CDR2 SVGEGT. The CDR3 spans 14 residues. The V and J ends lost 5 bases and 7 bases respectively, with 17 bases between them. CDR3 loop: CASSHTGTGGEAFF. In nucleotides, the CDR3 is TGTGCCAGCAGTCACACAGGGACCGGCGGTGAAGCTTTCTTT.